The sequence of this T cell receptor (beta chain) was determined in a study of technical replicates of blood from a few donors. Per germline, CDR1 SGHVS and CDR2 FQNEAQ. The CDR3 spans 12 residues. Profiling relied on immunoSEQ multiplex PCR, and the TCRdb table lists in-frame clones only, not all of them. The profile covers under 80,000 clones, with approximately 94% appearing a single time and 0.25% to 0.3% taken by the ten largest. The J gene is TRBJ2-5, the V gene TRBV7-8; tentatively, D is TRBD1 (5 bases). The sample taken for sequencing was T cells isolated from PBMCs. The clonotype was recovered from a human donor in good health. The CDR3 region has the DNA TGTGCTCACGGCCTAGGGCAGGGGACCCAGTACTTC. Translation: CAHGLGQGTQYF.